Given below is one TCR beta chain in context. These data originate in a study of blood T cell repertoires in COVID-19. Study background: COVID-19 samples from acute and convalescent phases originated in the United States, Italy and Spain.

While infection was still active, Seattle patients were enrolled and then followed longitudinally. Source study methods: Amplified reference gene primers provided the basis for estimating nucleated cell counts. Assay used: immunoSEQ multiplex PCR; TCRdb lists only in-frame clones, some missing. V, J and clone size are taken as reported in that table, and D and trimming were inferred from the DNA itself. The sample carries around 360,000 clones, around 87% recorded once. Germline V gene sequence: CDR1 MDHEN, CDR2 SYDVKM. V lost 7 bases and J lost 9; bases outside the gene matches: 8. This CDR3 contains 12 residues.

The rearrangement joins TRBV28 to TRBJ2-7; 8 nucleotides line up with TRBD1. This TCR derives from a woman under 40 with COVID-19, enrolled during active disease. The specimen was peripheral blood. Here the CDR3 DNA reads TGTGCCAGCACCCCCGGACAGGGAGCGCAGTACTTC. Translation gives CASTPGQGAQYF.